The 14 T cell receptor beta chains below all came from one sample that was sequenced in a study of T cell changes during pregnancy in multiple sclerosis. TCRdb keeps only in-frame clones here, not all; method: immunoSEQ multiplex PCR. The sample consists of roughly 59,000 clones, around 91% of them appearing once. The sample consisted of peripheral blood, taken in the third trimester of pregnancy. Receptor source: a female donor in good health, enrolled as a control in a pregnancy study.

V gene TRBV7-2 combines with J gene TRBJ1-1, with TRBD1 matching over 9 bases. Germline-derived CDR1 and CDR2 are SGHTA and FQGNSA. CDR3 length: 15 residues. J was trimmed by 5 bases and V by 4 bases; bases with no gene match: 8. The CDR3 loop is CASSYTGGTGTEAFF. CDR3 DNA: TGTGCCAGCAGCTATACAGGGGGCACGGGGACTGAAGCTTTCTTT.

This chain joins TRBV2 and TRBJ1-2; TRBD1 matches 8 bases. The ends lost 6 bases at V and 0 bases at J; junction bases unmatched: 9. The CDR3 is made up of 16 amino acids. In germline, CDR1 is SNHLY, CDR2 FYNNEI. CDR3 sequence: CASSRQGLTANYGYTF. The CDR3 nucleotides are TGTGCCAGCAGCCGACAGGGGCTTACAGCTAACTATGGCTACACCTTC.

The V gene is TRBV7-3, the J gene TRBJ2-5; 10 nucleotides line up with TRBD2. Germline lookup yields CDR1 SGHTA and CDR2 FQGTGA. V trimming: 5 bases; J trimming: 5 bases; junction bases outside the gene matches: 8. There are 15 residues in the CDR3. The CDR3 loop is CASSLGSGGAETQYF. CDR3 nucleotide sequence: TGTGCCAGCAGCCTGGGCAGCGGGGGGGCTGAGACCCAGTACTTC.

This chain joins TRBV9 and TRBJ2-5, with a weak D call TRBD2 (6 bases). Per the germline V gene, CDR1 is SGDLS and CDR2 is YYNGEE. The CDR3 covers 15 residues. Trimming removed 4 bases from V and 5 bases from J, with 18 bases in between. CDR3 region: CASSSRDSRTETQYF. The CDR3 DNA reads TGTGCCAGCAGCTCTCGGGACTCCCGAACGGAGACCCAGTACTTC.

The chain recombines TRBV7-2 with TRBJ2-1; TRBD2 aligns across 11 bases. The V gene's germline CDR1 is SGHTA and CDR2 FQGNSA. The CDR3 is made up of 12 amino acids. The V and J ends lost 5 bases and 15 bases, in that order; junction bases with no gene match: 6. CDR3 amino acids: CASSLSGGAWFF. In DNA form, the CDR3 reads TGTGCCAGCAGCCTTAGCGGGGGGGCCTGGTTCTTC.

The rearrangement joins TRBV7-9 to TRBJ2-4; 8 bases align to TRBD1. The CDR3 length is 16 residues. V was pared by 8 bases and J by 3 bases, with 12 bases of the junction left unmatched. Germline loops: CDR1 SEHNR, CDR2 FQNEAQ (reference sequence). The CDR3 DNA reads TGTGCCAGCGTGGGGATAGGGACAGGCGACAAAAACATTCAGTACTTC. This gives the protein CASVGIGTGDKNIQYF. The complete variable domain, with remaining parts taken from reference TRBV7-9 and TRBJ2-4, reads DTGVSQNPRHKITKRGQNVTFRCDPISEHNRLYWYRQTLGQGPEFLTYFQNEAQLEKSRLLSDRFSAERPKGSFSTLEIQRTEQGDSAMYLCASVGIGTGDKNIQYFGAGTRLSVL.

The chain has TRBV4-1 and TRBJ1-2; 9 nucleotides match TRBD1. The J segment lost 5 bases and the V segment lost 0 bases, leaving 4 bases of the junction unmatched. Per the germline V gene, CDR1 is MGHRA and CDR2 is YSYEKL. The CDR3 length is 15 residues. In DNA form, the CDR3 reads TGCGCCAGCAGCCAAGATTTGGGACAGGGATATGGCTACACCTTC. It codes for CASSQDLGQGYGYTF.

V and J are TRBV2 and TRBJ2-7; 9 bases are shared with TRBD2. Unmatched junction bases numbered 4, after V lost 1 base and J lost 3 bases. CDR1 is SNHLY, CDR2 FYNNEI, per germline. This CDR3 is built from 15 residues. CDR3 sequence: CASSEEGGGVYEQYF. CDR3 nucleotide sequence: TGTGCCAGCAGTGAAGAGGGCGGGGGGGTCTACGAGCAGTACTTC.

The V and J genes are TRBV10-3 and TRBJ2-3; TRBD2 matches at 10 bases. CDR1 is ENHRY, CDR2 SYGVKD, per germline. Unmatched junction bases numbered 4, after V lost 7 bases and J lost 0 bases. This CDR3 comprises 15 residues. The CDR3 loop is CAIKSGGASTDTQYF. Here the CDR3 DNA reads TGTGCCATCAAGAGCGGGGGGGCCAGCACAGATACGCAGTATTTT.

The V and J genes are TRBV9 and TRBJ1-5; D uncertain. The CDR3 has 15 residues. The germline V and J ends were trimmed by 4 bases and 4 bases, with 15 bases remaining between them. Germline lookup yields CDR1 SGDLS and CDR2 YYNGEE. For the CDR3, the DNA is TGTGCCAGCAGCCCAACCGGACGGGAAAATCAGCCCCAGCATTTT. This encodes CASSPTGRENQPQHF.

The CDR3 here is CASSPQGAGTEAFF. CDR3 DNA: TGTGCCAGCAGCCCACAGGGGGCCGGCACTGAAGCTTTCTTT. V gene TRBV11-2 combines with J gene TRBJ1-1; 9 bases agree with TRBD1. CDR3 length equals 14 residues. CDR1 and CDR2 from the germline V gene are SGHAT and FQNNGV. The V segment lost 5 bases and the J segment 4 bases; nucleotides outside the gene matches: 5.

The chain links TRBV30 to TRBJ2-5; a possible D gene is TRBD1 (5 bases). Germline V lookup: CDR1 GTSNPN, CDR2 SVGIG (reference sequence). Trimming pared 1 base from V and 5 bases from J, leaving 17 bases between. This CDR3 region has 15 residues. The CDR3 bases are TGTGCCTGGAGTGAACCACAGTACCAGGGCGAGACCCAGTACTTC. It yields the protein CAWSEPQYQGETQYF.

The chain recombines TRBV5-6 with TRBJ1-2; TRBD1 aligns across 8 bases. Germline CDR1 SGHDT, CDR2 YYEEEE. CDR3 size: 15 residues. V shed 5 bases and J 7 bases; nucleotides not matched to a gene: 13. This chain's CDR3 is CASRLQTGDGGGYTF. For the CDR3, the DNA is TGTGCCAGCAGGCTTCAGACAGGGGATGGCGGTGGCTACACCTTC.

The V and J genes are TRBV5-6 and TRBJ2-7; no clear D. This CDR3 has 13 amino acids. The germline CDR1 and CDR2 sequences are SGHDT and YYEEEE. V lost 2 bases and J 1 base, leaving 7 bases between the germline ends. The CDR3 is CASSFTQSYEQYF. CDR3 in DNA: TGTGCCAGCAGCTTTACCCAGTCCTACGAGCAGTACTTC. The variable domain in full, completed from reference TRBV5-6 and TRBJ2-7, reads DAGVTQSPTHLIKTRGQQVTLRCSPKSGHDTVSWYQQALGQGPQFIFQYYEEEERQRGNFPDRFSGHQFPNYSSELNVNALLLGDSALYLCASSFTQSYEQYFGPGTRLTVT.